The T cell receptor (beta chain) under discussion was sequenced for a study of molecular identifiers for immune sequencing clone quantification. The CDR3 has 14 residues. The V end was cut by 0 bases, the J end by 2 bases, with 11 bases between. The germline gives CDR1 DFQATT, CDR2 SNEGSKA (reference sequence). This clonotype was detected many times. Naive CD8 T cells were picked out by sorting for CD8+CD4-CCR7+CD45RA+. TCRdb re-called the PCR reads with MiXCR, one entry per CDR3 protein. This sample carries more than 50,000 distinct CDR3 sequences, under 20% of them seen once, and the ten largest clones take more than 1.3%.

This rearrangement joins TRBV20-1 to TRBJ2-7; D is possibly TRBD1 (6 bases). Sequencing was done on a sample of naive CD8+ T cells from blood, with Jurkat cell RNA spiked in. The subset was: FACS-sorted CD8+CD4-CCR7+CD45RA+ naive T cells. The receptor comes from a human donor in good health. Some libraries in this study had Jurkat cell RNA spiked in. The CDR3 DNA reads TGCAGTGCTAGAGATCTGGACAGTCCCTACGAGCAGTACTTC. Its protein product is CSARDLDSPYEQYF.